This T cell receptor beta chain was sequenced during a study of blood T cell repertoires in COVID-19. Study at large: There were acute and convalescent COVID-19 samples, and they came from the United States, Italy and Spain. PBMCs, B-cell-depleted T cells, or T cells provided the cDNA or gDNA that made up the material.

The CDR3 has 14 residues. Deletions cut 0 bases from V and 10 bases from J, with 13 bases between. CDR1 and CDR2 (germline): MNHEY, SVGEGT. Authors' analysis steps: Estimation of nucleated cell counts relied on the amplification of reference gene primers. The assay was immunoSEQ multiplex PCR, and TCRdb's table has in-frame clones only and misses some. The V and J calls and clone size were taken over from that table, and D and trimming were inferred from the DNA. The repertoire holds about 210,000 clones, 75% to 90% seen once, with 0.72% in the top ten. The rearrangement uses TRBV6-2 or TRBV6-3 and TRBJ2-1; tentative D call: TRBD2 (6 bases). The sequencing sample was made of peripheral blood. This clonotype was obtained from a man aged 40-55 years with acute or convalescent COVID-19. CDR3 DNA: TGTGCCAGCAGTTACTCGGGCGGGGTTCGGGAGCAGTTCTTC. Its translation: CASSYSGGVREQFF.